This entry lists 14 T cell receptor beta chains sequenced from one sample in a study of T cells after yellow fever vaccination (dated 2019 in TCRdb). The receptor library was made with 5' RACE. TCRdb shows the sequencer as Illumina NovaSeq 6000. Clones were called with MiXCR by TCRdb after fastp trimmed the public reads at Q25, and only in-frame beta chains were retained. Records with the same CDR3 protein are collapsed into one entry carrying the most frequent genes and DNA. Within this sample are more than 300,000 distinct CDR3 sequences, with 3.5% to 5% of them counted one time only. Jointly, the top ten make up less than 20% of the sample. The sample's treatment or condition label, in plain terms: live attenuated yellow fever vaccine strain. The input for sequencing was PBMCs, taken 15 days after the yellow fever booster vaccination. All receptors derive from a man younger than 35 who received the YFV17D yellow fever vaccine.

This clonotype was recorded a few times. The chain combines TRBV20-1 with TRBJ2-4; 7 bases are shared with TRBD1. In germline, CDR1 is DFQATT, CDR2 SNEGSKA (reference sequence). There are 17 residues in the CDR3. Trimming took 2 bases from V and 0 from J; bases not matched to a gene: 10. The CDR3 region has the DNA TGCAGTGCTAGATCACCGGGGACAGTTCTAGCCAAAAACATTCAGTACTTC. This codes for CSARSPGTVLAKNIQYF.

This clonotype was detected a few times. V usage is TRBV27 and J usage is TRBJ1-2, with D possibly TRBD1 on 5 matching bases. V lost 2 bases and J lost 1, with 17 bases in between. CDR1 is MNHEY and CDR2 is SMNVEV in the germline V gene (reference sequence). This CDR3 region has 17 residues. CDR3: CASSLNRDPMLNYGYTF. The CDR3 nucleotides are TGTGCCAGCAGTTTAAATAGGGACCCTATGCTTAACTATGGCTACACCTTC.

This clonotype was counted between two and nine times. The CDR3 sequence is CASSAFLLAGGTDTQYF. The CDR3 DNA follows: TGTGCCAGTAGTGCTTTTCTCCTAGCGGGGGGCACAGATACGCAGTATTTT. This sequence joins TRBV19 and TRBJ2-3; TRBD2 matches at 10 bases. CDR1 and CDR2 from the germline V gene are LNHDA and SQIVND (reference sequence). CDR3 length equals 17 residues. J was trimmed by 1 base and V by 5 bases; bases with no gene match: 9.

The V gene is TRBV28, the J gene TRBJ2-3; D ambiguous. The ends were cut back, 5 bases at V and 6 bases at J, with 12 bases in the middle. CDR1 MDHEN and CDR2 SYDVKM come from the germline V gene. There are 13 residues in the CDR3. The CDR3 bases are TGTGCCAGCAGTCCTCCCGACGGGGATACGCAGTATTTT. Its translation is CASSPPDGDTQYF. The entire variable domain, with the rest obtained from reference TRBV28 and TRBJ2-3, is as follows: DVKVTQSSRYLVKRTGEKVFLECVQDMDHENMFWYRQDPGLGLRLIYFSYDVKMKEKGDIPEGYSVSREKKERFSLILESASTNQTSMYLCASSPPDGDTQYFGPGTRLTVL.

This clonotype appeared a few times. The rearrangement uses TRBV7-2 and TRBJ1-1, with D possibly being TRBD1 (5 bases). V dropped 0 bases and J dropped 9 bases, with 14 bases sitting between them. CDR1 is SGHTA and CDR2 is FQGNSA in the germline V gene. The CDR3 totals 14 residues. The CDR3 DNA is TGTGCCAGCAGCTTAGCGCTACCGGGACGGAAAGCTTTCTTT. Its translation is CASSLALPGRKAFF.

The chain has TRBV20-1 and TRBJ2-5; D might be TRBD1 (6 bases). Trimming stripped 1 base from V and 5 bases from J, with 11 bases between. This CDR3 contains 13 residues. Germline V gene sequence: CDR1 DFQATT, CDR2 SNEGSKA (reference sequence). CDR3 bases: TGCAGTGCTAGAGGACAGGTCGCGGAGACCCAGTACTTC. This encodes CSARGQVAETQYF.

This rearrangement joins TRBV4-2 to TRBJ2-3, with TRBD2 identical over 10 bases. The CDR3 runs 15 residues. The J segment lost 3 bases and the V segment lost 7 bases, leaving 7 bases of the junction unmatched. Looked up from germline, CDR1 is LGHNA and CDR2 is YNFKEQ. CDR3 amino acids: CASTYVAGGTDTQYF. The CDR3 coding sequence is TGTGCCAGCACCTATGTAGCGGGGGGTACAGATACGCAGTATTTT.

This clonotype was recorded a few times. The chain joins TRBV7-8 to TRBJ1-2, with 7 bases aligning to TRBD1. Trimming cost V 2 bases and J 4 bases; bases outside gene matches: 7. Germline V gene data show CDR1 as SGHVS and CDR2 as FQNEAQ. CDR3 length: 15 amino acids. Here the CDR3 reads CASSLTGVSGYGYTF. For the CDR3, the DNA is TGTGCCAGCAGCTTAACAGGGGTGTCGGGCTATGGCTACACCTTC. The complete variable domain, with remaining parts taken from reference TRBV7-8 and TRBJ1-2, reads GAGVSQSPRYKVAKRGQDVALRCDPISGHVSLFWYQQALGQGPEFLTYFQNEAQLDKSGLPSDRFFAERPEGSVSTLKIQRTQQEDSAVYLCASSLTGVSGYGYTFGSGTRLTVV.

This clonotype occurred a few times. The CDR3 spells CASSLVSLADSYNEQFF. CDR3 DNA sequence: TGTGCCAGCAGTTTAGTATCGCTAGCGGATTCCTACAATGAGCAGTTCTTC. The chain employs TRBV12-3 or TRBV12-4 and TRBJ2-1, with TRBD2 identical over 7 bases. The CDR3 is made up of 17 amino acids. V was clipped by 1 base and J by 1 base; unmatched bases: 7.

This clonotype has a count of ten or more. This chain uses TRBV7-2 with TRBJ2-5, with D perhaps TRBD1 (6 bases). This CDR3 has 14 residues. CDR1 and CDR2 (germline): SGHTA, FQGNSA. Trimming stripped 5 bases from V and 3 bases from J, with 13 bases between. For the CDR3, the DNA is TGTGCCAGCAGCCCCCCAGGGGTGAAAGAGACCCAGTACTTC. Its translation: CASSPPGVKETQYF.

This clonotype has just a few counts. The chain links TRBV5-1 to TRBJ1-5, with a tentative D call TRBD1 (6 bases). Trimming removed 0 bases from V and 2 bases from J, with 9 bases in between. The CDR3 has 15 residues. Per the germline V gene, CDR1 is SGHRS and CDR2 is YFSETQ. The DNA for the CDR3 is TGCGCCAGCAGCTTGGAACCAGGGGGCAATCAGCCCCAGCATTTT. This codes for CASSLEPGGNQPQHF.

The sample holds many counts of this clonotype. This chain uses TRBV18 with TRBJ2-5, with D possibly TRBD2 on 6 matching bases. Trimming removed 0 bases from V and 7 bases from J, with 18 bases in between. Germline CDR1 and CDR2: KGHSH and LQKENI. The CDR3 runs to 16 residues. CDR3 protein: CASSPPNGGSEGTQYF. The CDR3 DNA reads TGTGCCAGCTCACCACCGAACGGGGGATCCGAGGGGACCCAGTACTTC.

The chain has TRBV7-2 and TRBJ1-5, with TRBD1 as a possible D gene (6 bases). CDR1 SGHTA and CDR2 FQGNSA come from the germline V gene. Trimming left V 1 base short and J 11 bases short, with 15 bases between. This CDR3 is built from 14 residues. The CDR3, as DNA: TGTGCCAGCAGCTTAGGCCGGGACACTATGACCCAGCATTTT. Its protein is CASSLGRDTMTQHF. Drawing the rest from reference TRBV7-2 and TRBJ1-5, the complete variable domain is GAGVSQSPSNKVTEKGKDVELRCDPISGHTALYWYRQSLGQGLEFLIYFQGNSAPDKSGLPSDRFSAERTGGSVSTLTIQRTQQEDSAVYLCASSLGRDTMTQHFGDGTRLSIL.

The sample holds a few counts of this clonotype. The chain is built from TRBV4-2 and TRBJ2-5; maybe TRBD2 (5 bases). Germline CDR1 reads LGHNA; CDR2 reads YNFKEQ. This CDR3 comprises 15 residues. The V end lost 1 base, the J end lost 4 bases, and 13 bases lay between the germline ends. CDR3 in amino acids: CASSQGGLEAETQYF. The CDR3 coding sequence is TGTGCCAGCAGCCAAGGTGGGTTGGAGGCAGAGACCCAGTACTTC.